The 21 T cell receptor beta chains below come from one sample, sequenced in a study of shared clonotypes between healthy human individuals. Produced via immunoSEQ multiplex PCR; TCRdb's table is partial and in-frame only. Of about 980,000 clones in the sample, approximately 76% were seen once. The sequenced sample consisted of memory CD4+ T cells sorted from blood. Stated subset: CD45RA-negative fraction. The receptors originated from a man aged 18 to 35 in good health.

This clone has only a few counts. The V gene is TRBV15, the J gene TRBJ2-7; weak D call: TRBD1 (6 bases). Germline V gene sequence: CDR1 LNHNV, CDR2 YYDKDF (reference sequence). V was cut by 1 base and J by 5 bases, with 12 bases left in between. The CDR3 covers 14 residues. CDR3 in DNA: TGTGCCACCAGCAGAGGAGACAGGTCCCACGAGCAGTACTTC. Residues: CATSRGDRSHEQYF.

The V call is TRBV7-2, the J call TRBJ2-3; D uncertain. The germline V gene has CDR1 SGHTA and CDR2 FQGNSA. The CDR3 is made up of 14 amino acids. Trimming cost V 1 base and J 13 bases, with 18 bases left between them. The CDR3 reads CASSLGLVSWVEYF. CDR3 nucleotide sequence: TGTGCCAGCAGCTTAGGCTTGGTCTCCTGGGTTGAGTATTTT. The full variable domain, rest sourced from reference TRBV7-2 and TRBJ2-3, is GAGVSQSPSNKVTEKGKDVELRCDPISGHTALYWYRQSLGQGLEFLIYFQGNSAPDKSGLPSDRFSAERTGGSVSTLTIQRTQQEDSAVYLCASSLGLVSWVEYFGPGTRLTVL.

This clone was counted between two and nine times. The rearrangement uses TRBV18 and TRBJ2-1; the D is unclear. Germline loops: CDR1 KGHSH, CDR2 LQKENI. Trimming removed 2 bases at V and 4 bases at J, with 6 bases between. This CDR3 region has 13 residues. CDR3 in DNA: TGTGCCAGCTCACCAGAGAAATACAATGAGCAGTTCTTC. Its translation: CASSPEKYNEQFF.

This sequence joins TRBV28 and TRBJ1-4; D unclear. The CDR3 has 12 residues. V was pared by 5 bases and J by 3 bases, with 4 bases between. The germline CDR1 and CDR2 sequences are MDHEN and SYDVKM. Written as DNA, the CDR3 is TGTGCCAGCAGTCAATCTAATGAAAAACTGTTTTTT. Translating it yields CASSQSNEKLFF.

The gene calls are TRBV4-1 and TRBJ1-6, with unresolved D. There are 14 residues in the CDR3. Looked up from germline, CDR1 is MGHRA and CDR2 is YSYEKL. V lost 3 bases and J lost 4, with 7 bases in between. As DNA, the CDR3 is TGCGCCAGCAGCCAGACGGATTATAATTCACCCCTCCACTTT. It is translated as CASSQTDYNSPLHF.

This clone was picked up one time. V gene TRBV29-1 combines with J gene TRBJ2-7, with D possibly matching TRBD1 (6 bases). The CDR3 loop spans 11 amino acids. CDR1 is SQVTM and CDR2 is ANQGSEA in the germline V gene. The V gene lost 7 bases and the J gene lost 2 bases, with 9 bases spanning the gap. The CDR3 is CSARTAYEQYF. CDR3 DNA sequence: TGCAGCGCTCGGACAGCCTACGAGCAGTACTTC.

The V and J genes are TRBV9 and TRBJ2-1; a weak D match, TRBD2 (5 bases). V lost 4 bases and J lost 2, with 10 bases in between. This CDR3 is built from 14 residues. The germline gives CDR1 SGDLS, CDR2 YYNGEE. The CDR3 DNA sequence: TGTGCCAGCAGCACCTCGGGAACCTACAATGAGCAGTTCTTC. It specifies CASSTSGTYNEQFF.

The chain is built from TRBV19 and TRBJ2-7, with TRBD2 as a possible D gene (6 bases). The V end lost 5 bases, the J end lost 0 bases, and 11 bases lay between the germline ends. Germline V gene data show CDR1 as LNHDA and CDR2 as SQIVND (reference sequence). There are 14 residues in the CDR3. The CDR3 protein is CASSRDSISYEQYF. CDR3 bases: TGTGCCAGTAGTCGGGACTCAATCTCCTACGAGCAGTACTTC.

J is TRBJ2-2 and V is TRBV18; D is ambiguous. Per the germline V gene, CDR1 is KGHSH and CDR2 is LQKENI. The CDR3 loop spans 14 amino acids. V was cut by 3 bases and J by 5 bases, with 10 bases left in between. This CDR3 is CASSPYMDTGELFF. The CDR3 nucleotides are TGTGCCAGCTCACCCTACATGGATACCGGGGAGCTGTTTTTT.

This clone was recorded a few times. J is TRBJ1-1 and V is TRBV6-6; the D is unclear. The germline gives CDR1 MNHNY, CDR2 SVGAGI (reference sequence). Trimming pared 0 bases from V and 9 bases from J, leaving 11 bases between. The CDR3 spans 13 residues. Here the CDR3 reads CASSYSSRAQAFF. DNA for the CDR3: TGTGCCAGCAGTTACTCGAGTAGGGCCCAAGCTTTCTTT.

The genes are TRBV13 and TRBJ2-3, with D tentatively TRBD1 (6 bases). Trimming took off 5 bases at V and 2 bases at J, with 17 bases between the two ends. This CDR3 comprises 16 residues. The germline V gene has CDR1 PRHDT and CDR2 FYEKMQ (reference sequence). CDR3 region: CASSPWGTKFTDTQYF. CDR3 nucleotide sequence: TGTGCCAGCAGCCCCTGGGGGACAAAATTCACAGATACGCAGTATTTT.

The chain is built from TRBV7-2 and TRBJ2-2, with D uncertain. CDR3 length: 15 amino acids. Trimming removed 1 base at V and 4 bases at J, with 10 bases between. Germline V gives CDR1 SGHTA, CDR2 FQGNSA. CDR3 amino acids: CASSLGPGLTGELFF. The CDR3 DNA follows: TGTGCCAGCAGCTTAGGGCCGGGCCTCACCGGGGAGCTGTTTTTT.

The CDR3 sequence is CASSPGQPGANVLTF. The CDR3 DNA reads TGCGCCAGCAGCCCGGGACAGCCGGGGGCCAACGTCCTGACTTTC. V and J are TRBV5-1 and TRBJ2-6; 7 bases align to TRBD1. The CDR3 sequence is 15 residues long. Unmatched junction bases numbered 5, after V lost 4 bases and J lost 4 bases. Germline CDR1 and CDR2: SGHRS and YFSETQ.

The chain links TRBV5-1 to TRBJ2-2; D is possibly TRBD2 (6 bases). The V gene's germline CDR1 is SGHRS and CDR2 YFSETQ. This CDR3 comprises 15 residues. V was trimmed by 0 bases and J by 9 bases, leaving 15 bases between them. CDR3 bases: TGCGCCAGCAGCTTGGGCGGGACTCCCATGAGGGAGCTGTTTTTT. Its translation: CASSLGGTPMRELFF.

This clone appeared many times. This chain connects TRBV10-3 to TRBJ2-2; D call uncertain. Between the trimmed V and J ends, which lost 10 bases and 6 bases, there was a span of 12 bases. Germline CDR1 and CDR2: ENHRY and SYGVKD. The CDR3 runs 12 residues. CDR3 nucleotides: TGTGCCAACCGAGGCGGTCCCGGGGAGCTGTTTTTT. Amino acids: CANRGGPGELFF.

There are many counts of this clone. The V and J genes are TRBV7-8 and TRBJ2-7; unclear D gene. Germline assignment: CDR1 SGHVS and CDR2 FQNEAQ. Trimming shortened V by 0 bases and J by 4 bases, and 7 bases separated the two germline ends. The CDR3 length is 13 residues. The CDR3 protein is CASSLALSYEQYF. The CDR3 DNA reads as TGTGCCAGCAGCTTAGCGCTCTCGTACGAGCAGTACTTC.

The V and J genes are TRBV6-1 and TRBJ2-2, with 7 bases fitting TRBD1. The ends lost 8 bases at V and 0 bases at J; junction bases unmatched: 3. Germline V gives CDR1 MNHNS, CDR2 SASEGT. The CDR3 consists of 14 residues. In nucleotides, the CDR3 is TGTGCCAGCTGGGGACAGTCGAACACCGGGGAGCTGTTTTTT. This gives the protein CASWGQSNTGELFF.

The chain joins TRBV11-2 to TRBJ2-2; D uncertain. The CDR3 is 15 residues long. The germline V gene has CDR1 SGHAT and CDR2 FQNNGV. Trimming took 1 base from V and 1 from J, leaving 7 bases between them. The CDR3 loop reads CASSLGYLNTGELFF. The CDR3 DNA reads TGTGCCAGCAGCTTAGGGTATTTGAACACCGGGGAGCTGTTTTTT.

This clone was seen more than once but under ten times. The J gene is TRBJ1-4, the V gene TRBV5-1, with D possibly TRBD1 on 5 matching bases. Germline CDR1 and CDR2: SGHRS and YFSETQ. V lost 8 bases, J lost 4 bases, and 18 bases lay in between. The CDR3 consists of 15 residues. CDR3 bases: TGCGCCAGTAAGACTTCCGGGGGGTTTAATGAAAAACTGTTTTTT. Translation: CASKTSGGFNEKLFF.

With respect to this clone: A much bigger clone sits one base away, suggesting this may be a read error. Distinct nucleotide sequences in the sample also encode this CDR3. The J gene is TRBJ1-1, the V gene TRBV7-6, with D unresolved. Germline CDR1 is SGHVS and CDR2 is FNYEAQ. The CDR3 loop spans 13 amino acids. V was trimmed by 1 base and J by 1 base, leaving 4 bases between them. The CDR3 here is CASSLEQNTEAFF. The CDR3 bases are TGTGCCAGCAGCTTAGAGCAGAACACTGAAGCTTTCTTT.

The chain couples TRBV18 to TRBJ2-3, with 12 bases matching TRBD1. The CDR3 is 17 residues long. The germline CDR1 and CDR2 sequences are KGHSH and LQKENI. V was pared by 3 bases and J by 5 bases, with 9 bases of the junction left unmatched. Written as DNA, the CDR3 is TGTGCCAGCTCACCCTCCGAGGGGACAGGGGGCTTAGATACGCAGTATTTT. Encoded protein: CASSPSEGTGGLDTQYF.